The next 4 T cell receptor beta chains were all read from a single sample in a study of blood T cell repertoires in COVID-19. Sequencing used immunoSEQ multiplex PCR; TCRdb keeps in-frame clones, though not all of them. The table includes 200,000 to 300,000 clones, approximately 88% detected once. Sequencing was done on a sample of PBMCs or T cells enriched from blood (not recorded which). Receptor source: a woman aged 35 to 49 with acute COVID-19.

This clone is a singleton in its sample. This chain uses TRBV12-5 with TRBJ1-5; 8 positions agree with TRBD1. V lost 5 bases and J lost 4; bases outside the gene matches: 7. From germline, CDR1 is LGHNT and CDR2 FRNRAP. The CDR3 has 15 amino acids. CDR3 sequence: CASGPGGRWNQPQHF. In DNA, the CDR3 is TGTGCTAGTGGTCCAGGGGGCCGGTGGAATCAGCCCCAGCATTTT.

This clone appeared once. CDR3 DNA sequence: TGTGCCAGCAGTTGGGACAGGGAAAACTTCCAAGAGACCCAGTACTTC. This gives the protein CASSWDRENFQETQYF. The rearrangement uses TRBV5-6 and TRBJ2-5, with 9 nucleotides matching TRBD1. The CDR3 runs to 16 residues. J lost 1 base, V lost 5 bases, and 9 bases had no gene match. Germline CDR1 and CDR2: SGHDT and YYEEEE.

This rearrangement joins TRBV24-1 to TRBJ1-4, with 8 nucleotides matching TRBD1. CDR1 and CDR2 (germline): KGHDR, SFDVKD. There are 13 residues in the CDR3. V was pared by 5 bases and J by 6 bases, with 1 base of the junction left unmatched. The CDR3 nucleotides read TGTGCCACCAGTGCAGGGGGCTATGAAAAACTGTTTTTT. The encoded protein is CATSAGGYEKLFF.

This rearrangement joins TRBV15 to TRBJ2-2, with 8 bases aligning to TRBD2. CDR3 size: 16 residues. CDR1 is LNHNV and CDR2 is YYDKDF in the germline V gene (reference sequence). Trimming took 2 bases from V and 5 from J; bases not matched to a gene: 7. CDR3 sequence (DNA): TGTGCCACCAGCAGATCCGGGACTAGGAGTACCGGGGAGCTGTTTTTT. Its protein is CATSRSGTRSTGELFF.